Listed below are T cell receptor beta chains from one sample, sequenced in a study of cytomegalovirus exposure and HLA in healthy donors. This table comes from immunoSEQ multiplex PCR, and its TCRdb copy is limited to in-frame clones, with some not included. In the table there are 220,000 or so clones, 90% to 95% of which are singletons. What was sequenced was PBMCs. Every receptor here comes from a woman under 30 in good health and CMV-seronegative. The CDR3 runs from the conserved cysteine through the conserved F or W.

TRBJ1-1	TRBV6-6	CASTGSVNTEAFF
TRBJ2-3	TRBV4-1	CASSQPTSGSRNTQYF
TRBJ2-1	TRBV11-2	CASSRGVAYNEQFF
TRBJ2-3	TRBV2	CASSAPAGGVDTQYF
TRBJ2-5	TRBV27	CASSLRQREPTGTQYF
TRBJ2-5	TRBV5-1	CASRYGSGREETQYF
TRBJ1-5	TRBV6-1	CASSVPSERTVQTNQPQHF
TRBJ1-4	TRBV29-1	CSVEGTRGEKLFF
TRBJ2-1	TRBV4-1	CASSQAISTLVWEQFF
TRBJ2-2	TRBV5-4	CASSAGLALNTGELFF
TRBJ1-1	TRBV29-1	CSGQGSTEAFF
TRBJ1-5	TRBV7-8	CASSSVGQADQPQHF
TRBJ1-5	TRBV6-5	CASSLGGLNQPQHF
TRBJ2-3	TRBV7-3	CASSLKGGRTDTQYF
TRBJ2-7	TRBV5-1	CASRIAGTLSYEQYF
TRBJ2-2	TRBV10-2	CASSDARLAGANTGELFF
TRBJ1-4	TRBV7-9	CASSGYGEKLFF
TRBJ1-4	TRBV5-1	CASKDRTNEKLFF
TRBJ2-7	TRBV28	CASSSQGSRDYEQYF
TRBJ2-1	TRBV6-1	CASSEGNGSTYNEQFF
TRBJ2-2	TRBV14	CASSQVQGTGELFF
TRBJ2-1	TRBV19	CASRTSGTYEQFF
TRBJ2-5	TRBV5-1	CASSLNVGRQETQYF
TRBJ2-7	TRBV4-2	CASSQDLAGGFYEQYF
TRBJ2-1	TRBV5-6	CASSLIWEDSYNEQFF
TRBJ2-7	TRBV4-2	CASSQGLETYEQYF
TRBJ1-5	TRBV7-8	CASSLGRAIGNQPQHF
TRBJ2-7	TRBV5-4	CASSSDWISYEQYF
TRBJ2-7	TRBV19	CASSTNGQSYEQYF
TRBJ2-3	TRBV11-3	CASSLVAGTDTQYF
TRBJ2-5	TRBV7-9	CASSPTGQRETQYF
TRBJ2-3	TRBV30	CAWSVLGLAVTDTQYF
TRBJ1-5	TRBV30	CAWTRGNNQPQHF
TRBJ2-3	TRBV10-2	CASSDRSGGLPTDTQYF
TRBJ2-7	TRBV4-1	CASSQDWGEFSYEQYF
TRBJ2-1	TRBV25-1	CASSGRSSSYNEQFF
TRBJ2-3	TRBV15	CATSSGLAGVSDTQYF
TRBJ1-4	TRBV15	CATSRELSATNEKLFF
TRBJ2-6	TRBV5-1	CASSLVLSSGANVLTF
TRBJ2-7	TRBV29-1	CSVRPGTNDEQYF
TRBJ2-6	TRBV30	CAWSGLASAGANVLTF
TRBJ2-7	TRBV6-1	CASSALEMGLAGF